This T cell receptor beta chain was sequenced for a study of T cell responses to AZD1222 COVID-19 vaccine. In the study overall: The study pooled second doses at about 4 or about 12 weeks.

The study, taken as a whole, reports: Compared with day 0, the breadth and depth of the Spike-specific TCR repertoire rose significantly after two doses of AZD1222. Spike-wide coverage was observed for vaccine-associated CD4 TCRs, with dominant responses at 160-218 and 743-854. The sample set comprised mostly white British donors with more females, and clonal diversity was possibly underestimated.

Produced via immunoSEQ multiplex PCR; TCRdb's table is partial and in-frame only. The data hold 150,000 or so clones, with approximately 89% observed a single time. Notes on this clone: The antigen is not known.

Germline lookup yields CDR1 LNHDA and CDR2 SQIVND (reference sequence). Trimming took 3 bases from V and 7 from J; bases not matched to a gene: 8. This CDR3 is 15 amino acids long. The rearrangement joins TRBV19 to TRBJ1-5; 8 positions match TRBD1. The material sequenced was peripheral blood, taken on day 0 of AZD1222 vaccination. This TCR was sampled from an adult in good health. CDR3 residues: CASSMLLQGDQPQHF. The CDR3 DNA follows: TGTGCCAGTAGTATGCTCCTACAGGGGGACCAGCCCCAGCATTTT.